This TCR beta chain was recorded in a study of T cells in localized non-small cell lung cancer. Study results and limitations: Turning up in adjacent lung were a median approximately 58 of the top 100 tumor clones. The highest T cell clonality was in uninvolved adjacent lung, above tumor.

The method was immunoSEQ multiplex PCR; TCRdb's version includes in-frame clones alone and lacks a portion of them. The data hold around 2,900 clones, with 20% to 25% observed a single time. This clone is medium-sized. Its antigen is not known. The TCR originated in a man aged 40-75 years with stage III lung adenocarcinoma. Sequencing used lung tumor tissue, obtained before any cancer treatment.

For the CDR3, the DNA is TGTGCCAGCAGTATGGGCAGTTCCAAGACCCAGTACTTC. This encodes CASSMGSSKTQYF. J is TRBJ2-5 and V is TRBV6-8, with no clear D. The V gene's germline CDR1 is MNHGY and CDR2 SAAAGT. V lost 5 bases and J lost 6, with 13 bases in between. The length of the CDR3 is 13 residues.